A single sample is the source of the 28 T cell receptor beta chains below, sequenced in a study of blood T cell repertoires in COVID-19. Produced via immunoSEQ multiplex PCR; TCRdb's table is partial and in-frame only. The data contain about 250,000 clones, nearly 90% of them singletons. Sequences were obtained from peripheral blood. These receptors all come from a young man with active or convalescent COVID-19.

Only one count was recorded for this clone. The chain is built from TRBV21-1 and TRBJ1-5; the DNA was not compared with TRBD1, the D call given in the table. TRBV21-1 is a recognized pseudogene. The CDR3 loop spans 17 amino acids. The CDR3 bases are TGTGCCAGCAGCGCGTCGCAGGACAGGCTAAACAATCAGCCCCAGCATTTT. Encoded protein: CASSASQDRLNNQPQHF.

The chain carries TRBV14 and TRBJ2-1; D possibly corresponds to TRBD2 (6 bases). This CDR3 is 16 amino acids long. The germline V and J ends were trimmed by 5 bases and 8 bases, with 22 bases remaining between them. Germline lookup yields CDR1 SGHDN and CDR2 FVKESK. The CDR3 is CASSVSFGSALDEQFF. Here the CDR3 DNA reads TGTGCCAGCAGCGTATCCTTCGGGAGCGCTTTGGATGAGCAGTTCTTC.

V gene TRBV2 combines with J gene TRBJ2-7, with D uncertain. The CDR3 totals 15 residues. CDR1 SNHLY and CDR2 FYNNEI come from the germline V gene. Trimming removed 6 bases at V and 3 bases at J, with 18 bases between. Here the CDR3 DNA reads TGTGCCAGCAGGAAAACAGAGAAGTCATTCTACGAGCAGTACTTC. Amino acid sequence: CASRKTEKSFYEQYF.

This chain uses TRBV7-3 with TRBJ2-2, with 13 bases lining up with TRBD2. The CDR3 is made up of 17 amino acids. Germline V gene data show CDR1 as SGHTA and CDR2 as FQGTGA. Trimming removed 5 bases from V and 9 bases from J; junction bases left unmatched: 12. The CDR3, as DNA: TGTGCCAGCAGCCCCTCCCCGGGACTAGCGGGACCCCGGGAGCTGTTTTTT. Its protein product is CASSPSPGLAGPRELFF.

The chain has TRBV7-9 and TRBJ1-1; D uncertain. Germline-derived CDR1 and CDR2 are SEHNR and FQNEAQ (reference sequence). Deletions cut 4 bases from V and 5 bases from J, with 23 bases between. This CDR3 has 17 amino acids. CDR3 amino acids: CASSSPAGRGRDTEAFF. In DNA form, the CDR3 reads TGTGCCAGCAGCTCCCCCGCGGGCAGAGGAAGGGATACTGAAGCTTTCTTT.

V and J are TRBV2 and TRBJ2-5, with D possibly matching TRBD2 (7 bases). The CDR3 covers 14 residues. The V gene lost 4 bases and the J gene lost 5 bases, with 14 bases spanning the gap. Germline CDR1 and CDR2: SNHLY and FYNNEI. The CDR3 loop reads CASSGAGARETQYF. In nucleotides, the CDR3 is TGTGCCAGCAGTGGGGCGGGGGCGCGGGAGACCCAGTACTTC.

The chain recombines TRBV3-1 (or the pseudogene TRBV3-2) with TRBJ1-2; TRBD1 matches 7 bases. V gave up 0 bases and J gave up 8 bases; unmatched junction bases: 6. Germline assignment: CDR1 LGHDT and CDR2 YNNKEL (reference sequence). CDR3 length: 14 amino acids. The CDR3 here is CASSQDSRGRGYTF. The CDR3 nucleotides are TGTGCCAGCAGCCAAGATTCGAGGGGGCGAGGCTACACCTTC.

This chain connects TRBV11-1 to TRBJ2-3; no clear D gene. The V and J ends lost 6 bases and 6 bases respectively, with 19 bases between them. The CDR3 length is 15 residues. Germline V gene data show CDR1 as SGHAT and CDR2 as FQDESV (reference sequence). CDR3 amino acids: CASSSTPTPADTQYF. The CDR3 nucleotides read TGTGCCAGCAGTTCTACCCCGACTCCGGCTGATACGCAGTATTTT.

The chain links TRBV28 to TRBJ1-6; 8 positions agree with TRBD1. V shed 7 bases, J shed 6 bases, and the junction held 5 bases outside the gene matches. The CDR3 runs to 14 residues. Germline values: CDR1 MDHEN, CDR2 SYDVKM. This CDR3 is CASKPGQVNSPLHF. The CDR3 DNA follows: TGTGCCAGCAAACCGGGACAGGTTAATTCACCCCTCCACTTT.

CDR3 nucleotides: TGTGCCAGCAGCCTAGCGGGAGGTGCCGGGGCCAACGTCCTGACTTTC. Translating gives CASSLAGGAGANVLTF. The genes are TRBV6-2 or TRBV6-3 and TRBJ2-6; the match to TRBD2 covers 11 bases. This CDR3 has 16 amino acids. Germline lookup yields CDR1 MNHEY and CDR2 SVGEGT. J was trimmed by 4 bases and V by 6 bases; bases with no gene match: 5.

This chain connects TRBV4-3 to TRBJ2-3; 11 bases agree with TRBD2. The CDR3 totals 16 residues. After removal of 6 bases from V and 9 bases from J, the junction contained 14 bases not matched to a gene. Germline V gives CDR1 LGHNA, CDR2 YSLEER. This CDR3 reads CASSQLAGGPIGTQYF. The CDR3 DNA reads TGCGCCAGCAGTCAGCTAGCGGGAGGTCCCATCGGGACGCAGTATTTT.

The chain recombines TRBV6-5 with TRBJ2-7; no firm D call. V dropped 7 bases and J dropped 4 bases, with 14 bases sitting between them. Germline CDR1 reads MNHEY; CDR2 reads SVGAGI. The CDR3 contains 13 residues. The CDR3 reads CASTESAVYEQYF. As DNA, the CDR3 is TGTGCCAGCACCGAATCGGCGGTATACGAGCAGTACTTC.

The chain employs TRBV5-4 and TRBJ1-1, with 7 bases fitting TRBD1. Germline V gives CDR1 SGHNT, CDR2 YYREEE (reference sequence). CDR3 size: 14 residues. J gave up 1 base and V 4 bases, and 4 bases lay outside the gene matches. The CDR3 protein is CASSPGGRNTEAFF. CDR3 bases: TGTGCCAGCAGCCCAGGGGGTCGGAACACTGAAGCTTTCTTT. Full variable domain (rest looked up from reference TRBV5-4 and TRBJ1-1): ETGVTQSPTHLIKTRGQQVTLRCSSQSGHNTVSWYQQALGQGPQFIFQYYREEENGRGNFPPRFSGLQFPNYSSELNVNALELDDSALYLCASSPGGRNTEAFFGQGTRLTVV.

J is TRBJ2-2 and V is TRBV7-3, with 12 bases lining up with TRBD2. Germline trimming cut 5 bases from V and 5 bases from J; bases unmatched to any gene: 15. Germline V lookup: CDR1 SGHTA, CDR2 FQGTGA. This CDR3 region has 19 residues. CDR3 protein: CASSVRLAGELMGTGELFF. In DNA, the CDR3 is TGTGCCAGCAGCGTCCGACTAGCGGGGGAGCTTATGGGGACCGGGGAGCTGTTTTTT.

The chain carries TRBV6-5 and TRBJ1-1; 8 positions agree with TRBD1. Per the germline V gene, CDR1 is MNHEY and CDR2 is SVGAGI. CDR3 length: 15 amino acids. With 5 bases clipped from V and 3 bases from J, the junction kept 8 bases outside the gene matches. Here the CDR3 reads CASSPPGTGYTEAFF. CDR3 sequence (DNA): TGTGCCAGCAGTCCGCCCGGGACAGGTTACACTGAAGCTTTCTTT.

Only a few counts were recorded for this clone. The CDR3 region has the DNA TGTGCCAGCAGCCAAGACCTAAATTCACCCCTCCACTTT. This sequence encodes CASSQDLNSPLHF. V usage is TRBV3-1 (or the pseudogene TRBV3-2) and J usage is TRBJ1-6; no firm D call. Germline V gene lookup returns CDR1 LGHDT and CDR2 YNNKEL (reference sequence). Trimming removed 0 bases at V and 7 bases at J, with 4 bases between. There are 13 residues in the CDR3.

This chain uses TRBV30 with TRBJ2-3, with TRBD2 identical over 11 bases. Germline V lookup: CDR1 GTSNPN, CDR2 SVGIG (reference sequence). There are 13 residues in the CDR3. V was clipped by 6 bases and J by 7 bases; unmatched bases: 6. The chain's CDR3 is CACLAGGLYTQYF. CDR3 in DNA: TGTGCCTGTTTAGCGGGGGGGCTGTATACGCAGTATTTT.

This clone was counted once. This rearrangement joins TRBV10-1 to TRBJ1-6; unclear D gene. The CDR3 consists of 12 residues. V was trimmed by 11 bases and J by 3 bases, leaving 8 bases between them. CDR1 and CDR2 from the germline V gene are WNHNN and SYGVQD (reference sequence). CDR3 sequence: CAYTFYNSPLHF. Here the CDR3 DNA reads TGCGCCTACACGTTCTATAATTCACCCCTCCACTTT.

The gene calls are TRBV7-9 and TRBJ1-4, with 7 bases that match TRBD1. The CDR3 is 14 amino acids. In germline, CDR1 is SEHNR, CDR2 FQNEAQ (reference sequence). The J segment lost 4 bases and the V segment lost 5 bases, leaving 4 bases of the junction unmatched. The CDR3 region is CASSPGQYNEKLFF. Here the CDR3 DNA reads TGTGCCAGCAGCCCGGGACAGTATAATGAAAAACTGTTTTTT.

CDR3 bases: TGTGCCAGCAGCATACGGAGGGGGGCAGGGGGAAACTATGGCTACACCTTC. Its protein product is CASSIRRGAGGNYGYTF. This sequence joins TRBV11-2 and TRBJ1-2; 7 nucleotides match TRBD1. J lost 2 bases, V lost 5 bases, and 14 bases had no gene match. Germline CDR1 is SGHAT and CDR2 is FQNNGV. The CDR3 sequence is 17 residues long.

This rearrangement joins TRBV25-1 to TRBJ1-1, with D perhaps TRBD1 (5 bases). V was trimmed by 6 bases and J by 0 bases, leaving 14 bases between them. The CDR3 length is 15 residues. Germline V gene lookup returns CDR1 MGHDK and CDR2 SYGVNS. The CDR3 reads CASSPPPTVNTEAFF. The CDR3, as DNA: TGTGCCAGCAGCCCCCCCCCGACAGTGAACACTGAAGCTTTCTTT.

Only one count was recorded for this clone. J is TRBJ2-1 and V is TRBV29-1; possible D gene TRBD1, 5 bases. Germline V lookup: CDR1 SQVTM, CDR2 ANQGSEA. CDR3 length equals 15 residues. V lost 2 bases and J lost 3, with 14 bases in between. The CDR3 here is CSVEYKGFGYNEQFF. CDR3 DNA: TGCAGCGTTGAATACAAGGGGTTTGGCTACAATGAGCAGTTCTTC.

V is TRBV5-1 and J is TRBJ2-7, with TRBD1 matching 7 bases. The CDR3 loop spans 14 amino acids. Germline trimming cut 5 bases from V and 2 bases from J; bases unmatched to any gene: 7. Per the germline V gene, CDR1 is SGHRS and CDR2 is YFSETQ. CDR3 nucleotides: TGCGCCAGCAGTAGGACAGGTGGTCCCTACGAGCAGTACTTC. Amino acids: CASSRTGGPYEQYF.

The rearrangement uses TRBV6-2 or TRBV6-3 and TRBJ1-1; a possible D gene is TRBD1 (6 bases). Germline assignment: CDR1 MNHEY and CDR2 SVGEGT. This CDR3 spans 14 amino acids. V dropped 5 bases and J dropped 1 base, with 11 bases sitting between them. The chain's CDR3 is CASSVTRGNTEAFF. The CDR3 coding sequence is TGTGCCAGCAGTGTCACCAGGGGGAACACTGAAGCTTTCTTT.

Written as DNA, the CDR3 is TGTGCCAGCAGCGTAGGCCAGTCCTTCTCTGGAAACACCATATATTTT. Protein sequence: CASSVGQSFSGNTIYF. This chain connects TRBV9 to TRBJ1-3, with D uncertain. Trimming took 0 bases from V and 0 from J, leaving 10 bases between them. This CDR3 region has 16 residues. CDR1 is SGDLS, CDR2 YYNGEE, per germline.

CDR3 sequence: CASSLWRDGYTF. Here the CDR3 DNA reads TGTGCCAGCAGTTTGTGGAGGGACGGCTACACCTTC. The V and J genes are TRBV12-3 or TRBV12-4 and TRBJ1-2; TRBD1 might be the D (5 bases). Trimming removed 3 bases from V and 8 bases from J, with 10 bases in between. The CDR3 contains 12 residues.

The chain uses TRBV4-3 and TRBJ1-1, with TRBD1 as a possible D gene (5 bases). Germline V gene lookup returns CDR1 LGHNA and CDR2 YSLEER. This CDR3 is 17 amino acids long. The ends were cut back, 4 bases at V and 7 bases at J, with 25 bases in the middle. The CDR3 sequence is CASSPSWGFRGGVEAFF. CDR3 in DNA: TGCGCCAGCAGCCCATCGTGGGGGTTTAGGGGAGGGGTTGAAGCTTTCTTT.

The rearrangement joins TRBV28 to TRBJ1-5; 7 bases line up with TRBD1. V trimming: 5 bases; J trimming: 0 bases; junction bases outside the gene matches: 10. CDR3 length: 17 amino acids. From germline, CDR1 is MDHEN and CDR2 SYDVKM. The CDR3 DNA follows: TGTGCCAGCAGTCCCACCGGGACAGTTTATAGCAATCAGCCCCAGCATTTT. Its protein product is CASSPTGTVYSNQPQHF.